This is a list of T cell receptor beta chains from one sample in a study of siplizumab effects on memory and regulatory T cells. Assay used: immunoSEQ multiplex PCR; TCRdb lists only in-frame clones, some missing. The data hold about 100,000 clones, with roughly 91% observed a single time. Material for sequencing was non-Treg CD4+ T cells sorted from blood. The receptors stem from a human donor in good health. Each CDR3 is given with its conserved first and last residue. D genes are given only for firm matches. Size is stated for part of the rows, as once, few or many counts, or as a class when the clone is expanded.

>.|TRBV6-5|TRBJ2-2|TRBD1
TGTGCCAGCTGCAGGGGGCCCGGGGAGCTGTTTTTT
CASCRGPGELFF
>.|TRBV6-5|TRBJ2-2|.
TGTGCCAGCAGTAAGCGGGTGGGGGAGCTGTTTTTT
CASSKRVGELFF
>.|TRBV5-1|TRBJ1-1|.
TGCGCCAGCAGCTCCCGGACAGACTTGAACACTGAAGCTTTCTTT
CASSSRTDLNTEAFF
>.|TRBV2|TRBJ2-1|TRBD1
TGTGCCAGCAGTGAATGGCTCGACAGGGGAGGTGAGCAGTTCTTC
CASSEWLDRGGEQFF
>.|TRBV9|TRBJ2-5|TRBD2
TGTGCCAGCAGCGTAGAGGGGAGGGGTAGAGAGACCCAGTACTTC
CASSVEGRGRETQYF
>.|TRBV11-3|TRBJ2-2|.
TGTGCCAGCAGCTCCGGGCCCACCGGGGAGCTGTTTTTT
CASSSGPTGELFF
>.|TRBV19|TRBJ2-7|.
TGTGCCAGTAGTGGGACCTCCTACGAGCAGTACTTC
CASSGTSYEQYF
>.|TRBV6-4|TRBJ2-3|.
TGTGCCAGCAGTGACTCTGGGGGTTGGGCAGATACGCAGTATTTT
CASSDSGGWADTQYF
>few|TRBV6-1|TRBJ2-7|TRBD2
TGTGCCAGCGGACTAGCAGCCGGTTACGAGCAGTACTTC
CASGLAAGYEQYF
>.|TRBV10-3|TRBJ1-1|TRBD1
TGTGCCATCAGTTGGGACAGGGTTAACACTGAAGCTTTCTTT
CAISWDRVNTEAFF